A single sample gave rise to the 9 T cell receptor beta chains below, sequenced in a study of T cell changes during pregnancy in multiple sclerosis. Repertoires were generated with immunoSEQ multiplex PCR, while TCRdb's copy carries only in-frame clones and drops some. The sample has almost 65,000 clones, about 90% seen once; the top ten hold about 2.5%. This sample comprised peripheral blood, obtained in the first trimester of pregnancy. These receptors were taken from a female donor with multiple sclerosis, enrolled in a pregnancy study.

There are a few counts of this clone. V is TRBV2 and J is TRBJ2-7; 11 nucleotides align to TRBD2. The CDR3 loop spans 16 amino acids. The germline gives CDR1 SNHLY, CDR2 FYNNEI. After removal of 8 bases from V and 4 bases from J, the junction contained 13 bases not matched to a gene. CDR3 protein: CASGGLAGTSPYEQYF. DNA for the CDR3: TGTGCCAGCGGAGGACTAGCGGGTACCAGCCCATACGAGCAGTACTTC.

This rearrangement joins TRBV5-8 to TRBJ2-1; a weak D match, TRBD2 (5 bases). The V and J ends lost 9 bases and 0 bases respectively, with 13 bases between them. Germline V CDR1 and CDR2: SGHTS, YDEGEE. The CDR3 runs 14 residues. The CDR3 nucleotides are TGTGCCACCCCTGAGGGCCTCTCCTACAATGAGCAGTTCTTC. Translation: CATPEGLSYNEQFF.

This chain links TRBV2 with TRBJ1-6; D unclear. This CDR3 is 15 amino acids long. V was trimmed by 0 bases and J by 0 bases, leaving 3 bases between them. Germline CDR1 is SNHLY and CDR2 is FYNNEI. CDR3 in amino acids: CASSEASSYNSPLHF. Written as DNA, the CDR3 is TGTGCCAGCAGTGAAGCGAGCTCCTATAATTCACCCCTCCACTTT.

This chain uses TRBV9 with TRBJ1-4, with 9 bases that match TRBD1. Germline CDR1 is SGDLS and CDR2 is YYNGEE. J was trimmed by 7 bases and V by 4 bases; bases with no gene match: 5. The CDR3 loop spans 14 amino acids. Here the CDR3 reads CASSSGTGSEKLFF. CDR3 nucleotides: TGTGCCAGCAGCTCCGGGACAGGGAGTGAAAAACTGTTTTTT.

V and J are TRBV4-2 and TRBJ1-5, with D unresolved. There are 13 residues in the CDR3. Germline values: CDR1 LGHNA, CDR2 YNFKEQ. The V end was cut by 0 bases, the J end by 4 bases, with 4 bases between. The CDR3 DNA is TGTGCCAGCAGCCAAGATCGGAATCAGCCCCAGCATTTT. It is translated as CASSQDRNQPQHF.

The chain links TRBV9 to TRBJ2-1; TRBD2 matches 14 bases. The CDR3 runs 15 residues. Germline V gene lookup returns CDR1 SGDLS and CDR2 YYNGEE. V trimming: 5 bases; J trimming: 9 bases; junction bases outside the gene matches: 7. The CDR3 DNA reads TGTGCCAGCAGGGAGGGGACTAGCGGGAGTGGTGAGCAGTTCTTC. This encodes CASREGTSGSGEQFF.

The chain is built from TRBV18 and TRBJ2-5; tentatively, D is TRBD2 (6 bases). The germline CDR1 and CDR2 sequences are KGHSH and LQKENI. V lost 3 bases and J 2 bases, leaving 10 bases between the germline ends. This CDR3 is 14 amino acids long. CDR3: CASSPGLGQETQYF. In nucleotides, the CDR3 is TGTGCCAGCTCACCGGGACTCGGGCAAGAGACCCAGTACTTC.

The rearrangement joins TRBV28 to TRBJ2-7; the D gene is possibly TRBD1 (6 bases). This CDR3 is 14 amino acids long. Trimming removed 9 bases at V and 2 bases at J, with 17 bases between. The germline gives CDR1 MDHEN, CDR2 SYDVKM. The CDR3 DNA sequence: TGTGCCAGTTTTACCCCCACAGGGCCCTACGAGCAGTACTTC. Protein product: CASFTPTGPYEQYF.

This clone was recorded once. The chain combines TRBV4-1 with TRBJ2-1; 7 bases map to TRBD1. From germline, CDR1 is MGHRA and CDR2 YSYEKL. J gave up 8 bases and V 2 bases, and 12 bases lay outside the gene matches. The CDR3 consists of 16 residues. This chain's CDR3 is CASSQILGQFGDEQFF. The CDR3 DNA sequence: TGCGCCAGCAGCCAAATATTGGGACAGTTCGGCGATGAGCAGTTCTTC.